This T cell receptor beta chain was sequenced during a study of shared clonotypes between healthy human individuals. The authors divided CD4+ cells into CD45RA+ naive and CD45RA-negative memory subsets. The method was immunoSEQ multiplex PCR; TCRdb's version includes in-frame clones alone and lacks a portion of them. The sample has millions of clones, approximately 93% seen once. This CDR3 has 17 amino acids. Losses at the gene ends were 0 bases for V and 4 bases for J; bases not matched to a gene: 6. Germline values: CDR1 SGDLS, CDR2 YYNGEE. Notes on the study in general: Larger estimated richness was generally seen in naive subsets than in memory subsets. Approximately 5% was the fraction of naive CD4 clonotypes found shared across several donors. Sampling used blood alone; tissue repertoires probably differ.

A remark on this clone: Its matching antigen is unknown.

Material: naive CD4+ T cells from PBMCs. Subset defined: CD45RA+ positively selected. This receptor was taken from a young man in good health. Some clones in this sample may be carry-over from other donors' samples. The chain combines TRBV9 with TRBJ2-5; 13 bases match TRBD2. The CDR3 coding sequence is TGTGCCAGCAGCGTAGTCGGACTAGCGGGAGTTGGAGAGACCCAGTACTTC. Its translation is CASSVVGLAGVGETQYF.